This T cell receptor beta chain was obtained from a study of T cell repertoires in cytomegalovirus infection. Study overall: Epitope selection comprised recently identified HLA-C-restricted CMV epitopes and well-studied HLA-B-restricted CMV epitopes. Signatures in public TCR beta sequences pointed to both CMV infection and matching HLA type. Overall study results and limits: The ex vivo response showed dominance by HLA-C-restricted CMV-specific TCR beta clonotypes. Identification of carriers of CMV plus the relevant HLA was performed using cumulative public TCR beta family frequency.

About this clonotype: Its target is not known.

In TCRdb, the reads were re-called with MiXCR into one record per CDR3 protein. This table has under 850,000 distinct CDR3 sequences, roughly 36% appearing once. Sequencing was performed on cultured PBMCs, taken from culture after CMV antigen stimulation. The sequence was collected from a human donor in good health (CMV status not recorded). Some clones in this sample may be carry-over from other donors' samples.

CDR3 bases: TGTGCCAGCAGCTCCGACAGGGTACGATATGGCTACACCTTC. Its protein is CASSSDRVRYGYTF. The chain links TRBV5-6 to TRBJ1-2, with 7 bases fitting TRBD1. The CDR3 has 14 residues. V trimming: 3 bases; J trimming: 5 bases; junction bases outside the gene matches: 7. In germline, CDR1 is SGHDT, CDR2 YYEEEE.